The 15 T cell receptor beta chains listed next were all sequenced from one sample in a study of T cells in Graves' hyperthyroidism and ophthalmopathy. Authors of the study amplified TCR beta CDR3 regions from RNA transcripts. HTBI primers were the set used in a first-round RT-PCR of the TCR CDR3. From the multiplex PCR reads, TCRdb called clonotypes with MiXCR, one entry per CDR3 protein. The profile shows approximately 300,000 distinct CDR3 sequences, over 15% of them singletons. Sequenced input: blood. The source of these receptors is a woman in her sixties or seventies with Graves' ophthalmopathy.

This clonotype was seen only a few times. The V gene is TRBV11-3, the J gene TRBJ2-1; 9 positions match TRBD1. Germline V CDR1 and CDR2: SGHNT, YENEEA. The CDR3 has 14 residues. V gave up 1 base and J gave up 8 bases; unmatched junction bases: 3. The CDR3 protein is CASSLVWDRDEQFF. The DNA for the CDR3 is TGTGCCAGCAGCTTAGTTTGGGACAGGGATGAGCAGTTCTTC.

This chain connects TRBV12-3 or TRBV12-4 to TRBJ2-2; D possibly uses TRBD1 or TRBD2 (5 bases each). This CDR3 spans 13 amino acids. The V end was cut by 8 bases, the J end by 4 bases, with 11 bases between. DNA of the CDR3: TGTGCCAGCCGAGGGGTGGGCACCGGGGAGCTGTTTTTT. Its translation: CASRGVGTGELFF.

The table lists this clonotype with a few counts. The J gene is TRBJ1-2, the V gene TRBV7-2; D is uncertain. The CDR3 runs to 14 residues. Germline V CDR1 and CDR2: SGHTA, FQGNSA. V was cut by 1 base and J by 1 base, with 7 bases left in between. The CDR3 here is CASSLDSLNYGYTF. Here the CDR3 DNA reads TGTGCCAGCAGCTTAGACAGCCTTAACTATGGCTACACCTTC.

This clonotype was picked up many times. DNA of the CDR3: TGCAGTGGGAGTAGACAGGGGACCACCTACGAGCAGTACTTC. Translation: CSGSRQGTTYEQYF. V and J are TRBV20-1 and TRBJ2-7; TRBD1 matches 8 bases. Trimming at V came to 7 bases and at J to 2 bases, leaving 10 bases not matched to a gene. There are 14 residues in the CDR3. Germline V CDR1 and CDR2: DFQATT, SNEGSKA (reference sequence).

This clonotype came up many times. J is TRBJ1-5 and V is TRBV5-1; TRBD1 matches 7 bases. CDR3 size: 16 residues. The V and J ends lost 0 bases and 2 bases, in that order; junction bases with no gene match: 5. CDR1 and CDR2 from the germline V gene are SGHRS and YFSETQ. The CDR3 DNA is TGCGCCAGCAGCTTGGACGGCACAGGGGGCAATCAGCCCCAGCATTTT. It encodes CASSLDGTGGNQPQHF.

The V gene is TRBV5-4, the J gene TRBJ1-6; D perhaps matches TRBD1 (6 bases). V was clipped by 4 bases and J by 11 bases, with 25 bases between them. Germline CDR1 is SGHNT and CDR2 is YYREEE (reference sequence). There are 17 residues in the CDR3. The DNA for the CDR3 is TGTGCCAGCAGCGACCTGGTGGGGGCCCTAGGGTACACACCCCTCCACTTT. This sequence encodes CASSDLVGALGYTPLHF.

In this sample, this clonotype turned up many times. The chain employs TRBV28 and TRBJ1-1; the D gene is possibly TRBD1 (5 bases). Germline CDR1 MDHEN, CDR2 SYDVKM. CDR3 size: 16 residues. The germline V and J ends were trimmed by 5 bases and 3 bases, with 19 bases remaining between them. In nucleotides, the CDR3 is TGTGCCAGCAGTACCTCCCACCGGGGCGGGGACACTGAAGCTTTCTTT. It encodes CASSTSHRGGDTEAFF.

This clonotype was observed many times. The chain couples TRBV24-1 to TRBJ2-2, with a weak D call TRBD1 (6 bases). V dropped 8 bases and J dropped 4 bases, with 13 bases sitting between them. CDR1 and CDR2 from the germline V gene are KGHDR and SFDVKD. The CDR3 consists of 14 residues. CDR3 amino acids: CATKQGGSTGELFF. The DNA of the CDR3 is TGTGCCACCAAACAGGGTGGGAGCACCGGGGAGCTGTTTTTT.

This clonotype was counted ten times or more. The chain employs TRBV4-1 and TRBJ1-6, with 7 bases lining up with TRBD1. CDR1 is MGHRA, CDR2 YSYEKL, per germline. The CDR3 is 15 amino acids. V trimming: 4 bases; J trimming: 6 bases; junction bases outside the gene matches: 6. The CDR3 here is CASSLSGQANSPLHF. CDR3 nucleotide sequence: TGCGCCAGCAGCCTCTCCGGACAGGCTAATTCACCCCTCCACTTT.

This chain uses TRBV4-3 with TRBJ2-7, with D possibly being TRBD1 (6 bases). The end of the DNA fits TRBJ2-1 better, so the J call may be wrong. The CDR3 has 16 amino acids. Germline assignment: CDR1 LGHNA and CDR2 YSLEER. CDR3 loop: CASSQDYRASSYEQFF. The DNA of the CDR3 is TGCGCCAGCAGCCAAGATTACAGGGCCTCCTCCTACGAGCAGTTCTTC.

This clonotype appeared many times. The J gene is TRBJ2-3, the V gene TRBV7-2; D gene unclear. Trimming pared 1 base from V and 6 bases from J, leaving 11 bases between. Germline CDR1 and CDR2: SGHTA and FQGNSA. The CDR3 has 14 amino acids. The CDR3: CASSLGQPTDTQYF. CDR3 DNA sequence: TGTGCCAGCAGCTTAGGACAACCCACGGATACGCAGTATTTT.

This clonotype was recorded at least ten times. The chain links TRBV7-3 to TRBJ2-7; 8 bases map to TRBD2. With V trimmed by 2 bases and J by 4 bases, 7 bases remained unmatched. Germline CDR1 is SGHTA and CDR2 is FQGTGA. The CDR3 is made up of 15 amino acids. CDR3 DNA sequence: TGTGCCAGCAGCTTATATGGAGCGGGAGTATACGAGCAGTACTTC. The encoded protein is CASSLYGAGVYEQYF. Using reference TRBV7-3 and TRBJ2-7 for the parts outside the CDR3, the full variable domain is GAGVSQTPSNKVTEKGKYVELRCDPISGHTALYWYRQSLGQGPEFLIYFQGTGAADDSGLPNDRFFAVRPEGSVSTLKIQRTERGDSAVYLCASSLYGAGVYEQYFGPGTRLTVT.

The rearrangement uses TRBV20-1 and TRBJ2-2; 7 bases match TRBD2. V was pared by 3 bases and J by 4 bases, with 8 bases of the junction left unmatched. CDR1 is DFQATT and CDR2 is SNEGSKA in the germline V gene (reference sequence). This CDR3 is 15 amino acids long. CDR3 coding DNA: TGCAGTGCTAGTCGCCTAGCGGATCTCACCGGGGAGCTGTTTTTT. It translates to CSASRLADLTGELFF.

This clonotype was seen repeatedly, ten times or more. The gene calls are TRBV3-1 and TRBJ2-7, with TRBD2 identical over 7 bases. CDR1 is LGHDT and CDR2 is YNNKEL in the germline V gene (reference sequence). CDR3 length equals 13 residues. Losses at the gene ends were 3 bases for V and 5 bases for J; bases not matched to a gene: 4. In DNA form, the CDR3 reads TGTGCCAGCAGCCATGGGAGGGGTGACGAGCAGTACTTC. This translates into CASSHGRGDEQYF.

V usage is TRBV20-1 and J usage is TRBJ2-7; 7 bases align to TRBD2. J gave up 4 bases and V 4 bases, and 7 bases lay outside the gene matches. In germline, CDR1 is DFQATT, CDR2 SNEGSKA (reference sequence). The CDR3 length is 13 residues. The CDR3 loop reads CSAIKGGPYEQYF. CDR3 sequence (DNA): TGCAGTGCTATAAAGGGAGGGCCGTACGAGCAGTACTTC.